The rows below give T cell receptor beta chains drawn from one sample of a study of cytomegalovirus exposure and HLA in healthy donors. TCRdb keeps only in-frame clones here, not all; method: immunoSEQ multiplex PCR. The sample has approximately 60,000 clones. The sample consisted of PBMCs. These receptors all stem from a man aged 30 to 45 in good health and CMV-seropositive. The CDR3 runs from the conserved cysteine through the conserved F or W. The order of the fields is J gene, clone size, D gene, V gene, CDR3 DNA, CDR3 protein. The D gene is left open where the match is weak. Only part of the rows carry a size: once, few, many, or a class if the clone is expanded.

j_gene: TRBJ2-7; abundance: -; d_gene: -; v_gene: TRBV9; CDR3nt: TGTGCCAGCAGCCCCGAATCTGAGGCCGTGGGCGAGCAGTACTTC; CDR3aa: CASSPESEAVGEQYF
j_gene: TRBJ1-6; abundance: -; d_gene: -; v_gene: TRBV7-2; CDR3nt: TGTGCCAGCAGCTCGGGACACACCTCACTAAAAACACCCCTCCACTTT; CDR3aa: CASSSGHTSLKTPLHF
j_gene: TRBJ2-7; abundance: -; d_gene: -; v_gene: TRBV13; CDR3nt: TGTGCCAGCAGCCCCGGAACCGGGACATTCGCCTACGAGCAGTACTTC; CDR3aa: CASSPGTGTFAYEQYF
j_gene: TRBJ2-7; abundance: -; d_gene: -; v_gene: TRBV4-1; CDR3nt: TGCGCCAGCAGCCAAGCTAGCAGCTACGAGCAGTACTTC; CDR3aa: CASSQASSYEQYF
j_gene: TRBJ1-1; abundance: -; d_gene: TRBD1; v_gene: TRBV28; CDR3nt: TGTGCCAGCAGTTACAGGGGATATAGCACTGAAGCTTTCTTT; CDR3aa: CASSYRGYSTEAFF
j_gene: TRBJ2-7; abundance: medium-sized; d_gene: TRBD1; v_gene: TRBV7-9; CDR3nt: TGTGCCAGCAGCACCGCGGACAGGCTCTCCTACGAGCAGTACTTC; CDR3aa: CASSTADRLSYEQYF
j_gene: TRBJ2-7; abundance: -; d_gene: TRBD1; v_gene: TRBV4-2; CDR3nt: TGTGCCAGCAGCCAAGGGGGACAGGGGGCCTACGAGCAGTACTTC; CDR3aa: CASSQGGQGAYEQYF
j_gene: TRBJ2-5; abundance: -; d_gene: TRBD2; v_gene: TRBV5-1; CDR3nt: TGCGCCAGCAACCCCGGGAGCGGGGGGGCTGAGGAGACCCAGTACTTC; CDR3aa: CASNPGSGGAEETQYF
j_gene: TRBJ2-3; abundance: -; d_gene: -; v_gene: TRBV13; CDR3nt: TGTGCCAGCAGCTCCAGGGATGGAACAGATACGCAGTATTTT; CDR3aa: CASSSRDGTDTQYF
j_gene: TRBJ2-5; abundance: -; d_gene: TRBD2; v_gene: TRBV27; CDR3nt: TGTGCCAGCACCACCTTTAGCGGGGAGACCCAAGAGACCCAGTACTTC; CDR3aa: CASTTFSGETQETQYF
j_gene: TRBJ2-1; abundance: -; d_gene: TRBD2; v_gene: TRBV5-6; CDR3nt: TGTGCCAGCAGCCCGGCCGGGACTAGCTGGGGTGAGCAGTTCTTC; CDR3aa: CASSPAGTSWGEQFF
j_gene: TRBJ2-3; abundance: -; d_gene: TRBD2; v_gene: TRBV7-2; CDR3nt: TGTGCCAGCAGCTTAATTGTCCTAGCGGGGGGGCTCGACACAGATACGCAGTATTTT; CDR3aa: CASSLIVLAGGLDTDTQYF
j_gene: TRBJ2-1; abundance: medium-sized; d_gene: TRBD2; v_gene: TRBV6-5; CDR3nt: TGTGCCAGCAGCGGGACTAGCGGGCCACACAATGAGCAGTTCTTC; CDR3aa: CASSGTSGPHNEQFF
j_gene: TRBJ1-1; abundance: -; d_gene: -; v_gene: TRBV5-1; CDR3nt: TGCGCCAGCAGCTTCTCCTTGGGGGCGGACACTGAAGCTTTCTTT; CDR3aa: CASSFSLGADTEAFF
j_gene: TRBJ2-1; abundance: -; d_gene: TRBD1; v_gene: TRBV30; CDR3nt: TGTGCCTGGAGTGAAGACAGGGGTGACAATGAGCAGTTCTTC; CDR3aa: CAWSEDRGDNEQFF
j_gene: TRBJ2-1; abundance: -; d_gene: -; v_gene: TRBV2; CDR3nt: TGTGCCAGCAGTTGGCGGGGTACCTACAATGAGCAGTTCTTC; CDR3aa: CASSWRGTYNEQFF
j_gene: TRBJ2-2; abundance: -; d_gene: -; v_gene: TRBV6-4; CDR3nt: TGTGCCAGCAGTAATACAGGGAGAGGGGAGCTGTTTTTT; CDR3aa: CASSNTGRGELFF
j_gene: TRBJ1-1; abundance: -; d_gene: TRBD1; v_gene: TRBV4-2; CDR3nt: TGTGCCAGCAGCCGGGGACAGGGGTTCACTGAAGCTTTCTTT; CDR3aa: CASSRGQGFTEAFF
j_gene: TRBJ1-5; abundance: -; d_gene: TRBD1; v_gene: TRBV6-6; CDR3nt: TGTGCCAGCAGTTACCGGGACAGTTTTAATCAGCCCCAGCATTTT; CDR3aa: CASSYRDSFNQPQHF
j_gene: TRBJ2-2; abundance: -; d_gene: TRBD1; v_gene: TRBV9; CDR3nt: TGTGCCAGCAGCGTAACGGACAGGGTCTCGAACACCGGGGAGCTGTTTTTT; CDR3aa: CASSVTDRVSNTGELFF
j_gene: TRBJ2-3; abundance: -; d_gene: TRBD2; v_gene: TRBV9; CDR3nt: TGTGCCAGCAGCGTAAGTCAACTAGCGGGAGGTCGGACAGATACGCAGTATTTT; CDR3aa: CASSVSQLAGGRTDTQYF
j_gene: TRBJ2-3; abundance: -; d_gene: TRBD1; v_gene: TRBV9; CDR3nt: TGTGCCAGCAGCGTACAGACAGGGACAGATACGCAGTATTTT; CDR3aa: CASSVQTGTDTQYF
j_gene: TRBJ2-1; abundance: -; d_gene: -; v_gene: TRBV7-9; CDR3nt: TGTGCCAGCAGCCAGGGCAATGAGCAGTTCTTC; CDR3aa: CASSQGNEQFF
j_gene: TRBJ2-3; abundance: -; d_gene: TRBD2; v_gene: TRBV6-5; CDR3nt: TGTGCCAGCAGTTATAGCGGGGGTTTCACAGATACGCAGTATTTT; CDR3aa: CASSYSGGFTDTQYF
j_gene: TRBJ1-5; abundance: -; d_gene: TRBD1; v_gene: TRBV30; CDR3nt: TGTGCCTGGAGTACAACAGGGGGCGGACAGCCCCAGCATTTT; CDR3aa: CAWSTTGGGQPQHF
j_gene: TRBJ2-1; abundance: -; d_gene: -; v_gene: TRBV4-1; CDR3nt: TGCGCCAGCAGCACTCTAGCTCTCCCCGACAATGAGCAGTTCTTC; CDR3aa: CASSTLALPDNEQFF
j_gene: TRBJ1-1; abundance: -; d_gene: -; v_gene: TRBV12-5; CDR3nt: TGTGCTAGTGGTTTACAGGGCCAGACTGAAGCTTTCTTT; CDR3aa: CASGLQGQTEAFF
j_gene: TRBJ2-7; abundance: -; d_gene: -; v_gene: TRBV21-1; CDR3nt: TGTGCCAGCAGCAAAGATTTACCGGGACAGGGGGTTTTATGTATTTACGAGCAGTACTTC; CDR3aa: CASSKDLPGQGVLCIYEQYF
j_gene: TRBJ1-2; abundance: -; d_gene: TRBD1; v_gene: TRBV7-9; CDR3nt: TGTGCCAGCAGCCTACCGACAGGGGAGGCCTATGGCTACACCTTC; CDR3aa: CASSLPTGEAYGYTF
j_gene: TRBJ1-5; abundance: -; d_gene: -; v_gene: TRBV5-1; CDR3nt: TGCGCCAGCAGCCCCCAGACAGGCCAAAATCAGCCCCAGCATTTT; CDR3aa: CASSPQTGQNQPQHF
j_gene: TRBJ1-2; abundance: -; d_gene: TRBD1; v_gene: TRBV15; CDR3nt: TGTGCCACCAGCGGACCCGGACAGGGAGGTTATGGCTACACCTTC; CDR3aa: CATSGPGQGGYGYTF
j_gene: TRBJ1-1; abundance: -; d_gene: -; v_gene: TRBV2; CDR3nt: TGTGCCAGCAGTGAGGAAAGGGGTAACACTGAAGCTTTCTTT; CDR3aa: CASSEERGNTEAFF
j_gene: TRBJ2-6; abundance: -; d_gene: TRBD2; v_gene: TRBV5-1; CDR3nt: TGCGCCAGCAGCGTGATGGGAGGGACTTCTGGGGCCAACGTCCTGACTTTC; CDR3aa: CASSVMGGTSGANVLTF
j_gene: TRBJ2-5; abundance: -; d_gene: TRBD1; v_gene: TRBV29-1; CDR3nt: TGCAGCCCAGCCCGGGACAGCAGCCAAGAGACCCAGTACTTC; CDR3aa: CSPARDSSQETQYF
j_gene: TRBJ2-7; abundance: -; d_gene: -; v_gene: TRBV6-1; CDR3nt: TGTGCCAGCAGTGAAGTGAGAGGGACCTACGAGCAGTACTTC; CDR3aa: CASSEVRGTYEQYF
j_gene: TRBJ1-5; abundance: -; d_gene: -; v_gene: TRBV6-6; CDR3nt: TGTGCCAGCAGTTATTATGTCAGCAATCAGCCCCAGCATTTT; CDR3aa: CASSYYVSNQPQHF
j_gene: TRBJ1-1; abundance: -; d_gene: -; v_gene: TRBV19; CDR3nt: TGTGCCAGTAGCACAGCGGTGGGAGCCACTGAAGCTTTCTTT; CDR3aa: CASSTAVGATEAFF
j_gene: TRBJ1-1; abundance: -; d_gene: -; v_gene: TRBV7-8; CDR3nt: TGTGCCAGCAGCTTAAAACGTCCGGGAAACATGAACACTGAAGCTTTCTTT; CDR3aa: CASSLKRPGNMNTEAFF
j_gene: TRBJ2-7; abundance: -; d_gene: -; v_gene: TRBV30; CDR3nt: TGTGCCTGGATGTCGGGAGTAGCCTACGAGCAGTACTTC; CDR3aa: CAWMSGVAYEQYF
j_gene: TRBJ2-7; abundance: -; d_gene: TRBD2; v_gene: TRBV29-1; CDR3nt: TGCAGCGCCGGGACTAGCGGGGCGGCCTACGAGCAGTACTTC; CDR3aa: CSAGTSGAAYEQYF
j_gene: TRBJ1-3; abundance: -; d_gene: TRBD1; v_gene: TRBV7-9; CDR3nt: TGTGCCAGCAGCTTAGACAGGGGAGGTGGAAACACCATATATTTT; CDR3aa: CASSLDRGGGNTIYF
j_gene: TRBJ1-4; abundance: -; d_gene: TRBD1; v_gene: TRBV4-1; CDR3nt: TGCGCCAGCAGCCAAGTTAGGACAGGGGCTGGAAAACTGTTTTTT; CDR3aa: CASSQVRTGAGKLFF
j_gene: TRBJ2-3; abundance: -; d_gene: -; v_gene: TRBV4-1; CDR3nt: TGCGCCAGCAGCCAAGTTCTGAGAGCGGAGGGCACAGATACGCAGTATTTT; CDR3aa: CASSQVLRAEGTDTQYF
j_gene: TRBJ1-5; abundance: -; d_gene: -; v_gene: TRBV6-5; CDR3nt: TGTGCTTCGGGGATTCGGAGCAATCAGCCCCAGCATTTT; CDR3aa: CASGIRSNQPQHF
j_gene: TRBJ2-7; abundance: -; d_gene: -; v_gene: TRBV4-1; CDR3nt: TGCGCCAGCAGCCCATCTAGAGCCCGCGCCTACGAGCAGTACTTC; CDR3aa: CASSPSRARAYEQYF
j_gene: TRBJ1-2; abundance: -; d_gene: -; v_gene: TRBV7-9; CDR3nt: TGTGCCAGCAGCGAGGAGAACGCCTATGGCTACACCTTC; CDR3aa: CASSEENAYGYTF
j_gene: TRBJ1-1; abundance: -; d_gene: -; v_gene: TRBV6-1; CDR3nt: TGTGCCAGCAGGGGGGAGGGGTTTGGCACTGAAGCTTTCTTT; CDR3aa: CASRGEGFGTEAFF
j_gene: TRBJ1-2; abundance: -; d_gene: TRBD1; v_gene: TRBV9; CDR3nt: TGTGCCAGCAGGCCCGGGACAGAACACTATGGCTACACCTTC; CDR3aa: CASRPGTEHYGYTF
j_gene: TRBJ2-7; abundance: -; d_gene: TRBD1; v_gene: TRBV9; CDR3nt: TGTGCCAGCACCCCGGGACAGGGACCCTACGAGCAGTACTTC; CDR3aa: CASTPGQGPYEQYF
j_gene: TRBJ2-5; abundance: -; d_gene: TRBD2; v_gene: TRBV2; CDR3nt: TGTGCCAGCAGTGCAAGACTAGCGCGCCAAGAGACCCAGTACTTC; CDR3aa: CASSARLARQETQYF